One sample yielded the 29 T cell receptor beta chains listed below, sequenced in a study of cytomegalovirus exposure and HLA in healthy donors. Method: immunoSEQ multiplex PCR; TCRdb's copy keeps in-frame clones and lacks some. The sample lists 300,000 to 350,000 clones, roughly 88% occurring once. Sequencing was performed on PBMCs. The receptors originated from a man aged 25-45 years in good health and CMV-seronegative.

The genes are TRBV27 and TRBJ2-7, with unresolved D. CDR1 is MNHEY and CDR2 is SMNVEV in the germline V gene (reference sequence). V dropped 7 bases and J dropped 2 bases, with 18 bases sitting between them. The CDR3 consists of 15 residues. For the CDR3, the DNA is TGTGCCAGCAAACGTGAGAGCCGGGTCCCCTACGAGCAGTACTTC. Translated, it gives CASKRESRVPYEQYF.

The chain employs TRBV7-2 and TRBJ1-1, with 8 bases fitting TRBD1. This CDR3 is 18 amino acids long. Germline lookup yields CDR1 SGHTA and CDR2 FQGNSA. Germline trimming cut 2 bases from V and 6 bases from J; bases unmatched to any gene: 17. The CDR3 here is CASSLRGQELGQGAEAFF. The CDR3 DNA reads as TGTGCCAGCAGCTTACGGGGACAGGAACTGGGGCAAGGCGCTGAAGCTTTCTTT.

The chain joins TRBV5-8 to TRBJ2-2, with 8 positions matching TRBD1. The CDR3 contains 15 residues. The V gene end was trimmed by 4 bases and the J gene end by 4 bases; junction bases not matched to a gene: 6. Germline CDR1 is SGHTS and CDR2 is YDEGEE. CDR3 sequence: CASSPTGDGTGELFF. CDR3 sequence (DNA): TGTGCCAGCAGCCCGACAGGGGACGGCACCGGGGAGCTGTTTTTT.

The chain couples TRBV6-5 to TRBJ2-7; 9 bases agree with TRBD1. CDR1 is MNHEY and CDR2 is SVGAGI in the germline V gene. The CDR3 totals 15 residues. After removal of 5 bases from V and 0 bases from J, the junction contained 5 bases not matched to a gene. The CDR3 spells CASSTLTGGSYEQYF. CDR3 bases: TGTGCCAGCAGTACCCTGACAGGGGGCTCCTACGAGCAGTACTTC.

CDR3 amino acids: CASSYSPLNQPQHF. CDR3 sequence (DNA): TGTGCCAGCAGTTACTCCCCTCTTAATCAGCCCCAGCATTTT. The V gene is TRBV6-5, the J gene TRBJ1-5; D is unresolved. Deletions cut 0 bases from V and 4 bases from J, with 7 bases between. This CDR3 is 14 amino acids long. Germline CDR1 and CDR2: MNHEY and SVGAGI.

This chain uses TRBV27 with TRBJ1-4, with TRBD1 matching over 7 bases. From germline, CDR1 is MNHEY and CDR2 SMNVEV (reference sequence). This CDR3 comprises 17 residues. J gave up 10 bases and V 5 bases, and 19 bases lay outside the gene matches. The CDR3 protein is CASSPSRSTGMWAKLFF. The CDR3 DNA follows: TGTGCCAGCAGTCCCTCACGTTCGACAGGGATGTGGGCAAAACTGTTTTTT.

In its sample, this clone was seen once. This sequence joins TRBV29-1 and TRBJ2-3; D is undetermined. Germline lookup yields CDR1 SQVTM and CDR2 ANQGSEA. The CDR3 is 11 residues long. The ends were cut back, 4 bases at V and 6 bases at J, with 8 bases in the middle. The CDR3 coding sequence is TGCAGCGTTGGCTTGGAGGATACGCAGTATTTT. Residues: CSVGLEDTQYF.

The chain is built from TRBV4-1 and TRBJ1-4; D perhaps matches TRBD1 (5 bases). In germline, CDR1 is MGHRA, CDR2 YSYEKL. The CDR3 is 16 amino acids. Between the trimmed V and J ends, which lost 1 base and 2 bases, there was a span of 11 bases. CDR3 in DNA: TGCGCCAGCAGCCAAGCGGGAGGGGCTACTAATGAAAAACTGTTTTTT. Translation gives CASSQAGGATNEKLFF.

The sample holds one count of this clone. V usage is TRBV4-3 and J usage is TRBJ2-1, with a possible D match to TRBD1 (6 bases). Germline V lookup: CDR1 LGHNA, CDR2 YSLEER. V was cut by 0 bases and J by 5 bases, with 11 bases left in between. The CDR3 sequence is 15 residues long. The CDR3 sequence: CASSQDIRGNNEQFF. As DNA, the CDR3 is TGCGCCAGCAGCCAAGATATCAGGGGAAACAATGAGCAGTTCTTC.

J is TRBJ2-7 and V is TRBV7-6; D ambiguous. Trimming cost V 1 base and J 0 bases, with 10 bases left between them. The CDR3 extends over 15 amino acids. The germline CDR1 and CDR2 sequences are SGHVS and FNYEAQ. As DNA, the CDR3 is TGTGCCAGCAGCTTAGGGCAATTAAACTCCTACGAGCAGTACTTC. Translation gives CASSLGQLNSYEQYF.

This clone was recorded only once. The chain couples TRBV5-4 to TRBJ1-2, with 8 bases lining up with TRBD1. The CDR3 is 13 residues long. Germline trimming cut 7 bases from V and 4 bases from J; bases unmatched to any gene: 6. Germline lookup yields CDR1 SGHNT and CDR2 YYREEE (reference sequence). CDR3 sequence reads: CASAPGGVYGYTF. CDR3 coding DNA: TGTGCCAGCGCCCCAGGGGGCGTCTATGGCTACACCTTC.

The V call is TRBV29-1, the J call TRBJ2-7; tentatively, D is TRBD1 (6 bases). The CDR3 is made up of 13 amino acids. Germline V lookup: CDR1 SQVTM, CDR2 ANQGSEA. Between the trimmed V and J ends, which lost 7 bases and 0 bases, there was a span of 13 bases. Written as DNA, the CDR3 is TGCAGCGCGGGACATTTCCTCTCCTACGAGCAGTACTTC. This gives the protein CSAGHFLSYEQYF.

This clone showed up just a few times. The chain carries TRBV9 and TRBJ1-1, with D maybe TRBD1 (5 bases). The CDR3 totals 13 residues. CDR1 SGDLS and CDR2 YYNGEE come from the germline V gene. The ends were cut back, 4 bases at V and 8 bases at J, with 15 bases in the middle. The chain's CDR3 is CASSYRRDSEAFF. CDR3 DNA sequence: TGTGCCAGCAGCTACCGACGGGACTCGGAAGCTTTCTTT.

The chain recombines TRBV6-5 with TRBJ1-5, with TRBD1 matching 10 bases. Unmatched junction bases numbered 9, after V lost 7 bases and J lost 6 bases. There are 15 residues in the CDR3. CDR1 and CDR2 (germline): MNHEY, SVGAGI. The CDR3 DNA follows: TGTGCCAGCACCAAGACAGGGGGCCTCGGTCAGCCCCAGCATTTT. As protein: CASTKTGGLGQPQHF.

This chain joins TRBV5-6 and TRBJ2-7, with 7 bases that match TRBD2. The CDR3 extends over 15 amino acids. Germline V gene lookup returns CDR1 SGHDT and CDR2 YYEEEE. The ends lost 0 bases at V and 0 bases at J; junction bases unmatched: 3. CDR3 nucleotides: TGTGCCAGCAGCTTGGGACTAGCAGACTCCTACGAGCAGTACTTC. This codes for CASSLGLADSYEQYF.

V usage is TRBV7-8 and J usage is TRBJ2-1, with 7 bases aligning to TRBD1. The CDR3 loop spans 16 amino acids. Germline trimming cut 6 bases from V and 7 bases from J; bases unmatched to any gene: 15. Germline CDR1 and CDR2: SGHVS and FQNEAQ. The CDR3 loop reads CASSLTWDRSNNEQFF. The CDR3 DNA is TGTGCCAGCAGTTTGACCTGGGACAGAAGCAATAATGAGCAGTTCTTC.

The chain joins TRBV18 to TRBJ1-1; 8 nucleotides align to TRBD1. Germline values: CDR1 KGHSH, CDR2 LQKENI. The V gene end was trimmed by 3 bases and the J gene end by 4 bases; junction bases not matched to a gene: 7. The CDR3 length is 15 residues. The CDR3 spells CASSPPGGLATEAFF. The CDR3 coding sequence is TGTGCCAGCTCACCCCCAGGGGGCCTGGCCACTGAAGCTTTCTTT.

The chain is built from TRBV19 and TRBJ1-4, with unresolved D. The CDR3 has 15 residues. The V end was cut by 3 bases, the J end by 7 bases, with 15 bases between. Germline V CDR1 and CDR2: LNHDA, SQIVND (reference sequence). The DNA of the CDR3 is TGTGCCAGTAGTATTGACGGGGTGACGGGTGAAAAACTGTTTTTT. Translation: CASSIDGVTGEKLFF.

The V call is TRBV7-9, the J call TRBJ2-2; 9 nucleotides agree with TRBD1. CDR1 is SEHNR, CDR2 FQNEAQ, per germline (reference sequence). The V segment lost 5 bases and the J segment 4 bases; nucleotides outside the gene matches: 8. The CDR3 runs 16 residues. The CDR3 DNA reads as TGTGCCAGCAGCACGGACAGGGGATATAGCACCGGGGAGCTGTTTTTT. It is translated as CASSTDRGYSTGELFF.

DNA of the CDR3: TGCGCCAGCAGCCAAGACGCGGCAGCTGACTATAATTCACCCCTCCACTTT. Translating it yields CASSQDAAADYNSPLHF. This chain uses TRBV4-3 with TRBJ1-6; D is uncertain. V lost 0 bases and J lost 3, with 12 bases in between. CDR1 and CDR2 (germline): LGHNA, YSLEER. The CDR3 contains 17 residues.

CDR3 sequence: CASSLGGQGAQETQYF. CDR3 nucleotide sequence: TGCGCCAGCAGCTTGGGCGGACAGGGGGCCCAAGAGACCCAGTACTTC. The rearrangement uses TRBV5-1 and TRBJ2-5; 11 bases fit TRBD1. With 0 bases clipped from V and 1 base from J, the junction kept 2 bases outside the gene matches. The CDR3 runs 16 residues. Germline V lookup: CDR1 SGHRS, CDR2 YFSETQ.

The chain links TRBV11-2 to TRBJ2-1, with 8 bases fitting TRBD2. CDR1 and CDR2 (germline): SGHAT, FQNNGV. J gave up 4 bases and V 1 base, and 9 bases lay outside the gene matches. The CDR3 sequence is 17 residues long. The CDR3 is CASSLVSGGAIYNEQFF. CDR3 bases: TGTGCCAGCAGCTTAGTGTCCGGGGGGGCCATTTACAATGAGCAGTTCTTC.

This chain connects TRBV7-9 to TRBJ2-5; 7 nucleotides agree with TRBD1. J lost 1 base, V lost 5 bases, and 1 base had no gene match. There are 13 residues in the CDR3. Per the germline V gene, CDR1 is SEHNR and CDR2 is FQNEAQ (reference sequence). CDR3 loop: CASSDRVQETQYF. The CDR3 DNA is TGTGCCAGCAGCGACAGGGTCCAAGAGACCCAGTACTTC.

The chain recombines TRBV4-2 with TRBJ1-1, with 8 nucleotides matching TRBD1. V gave up 4 bases and J gave up 1 base; unmatched junction bases: 14. CDR1 is LGHNA and CDR2 is YNFKEQ in the germline V gene. The CDR3 consists of 18 residues. The CDR3 DNA is TGTGCCAGCAGCCCAACCGACAGGGGAGGGTTTTCGAACACTGAAGCTTTCTTT. This gives the protein CASSPTDRGGFSNTEAFF.

Details on this clone: Different DNA sequences within this sample yield the same CDR3. The DNA of the CDR3 is TGTGCCAGCAGCGCCGGACAGGGTGGGTACGAGCAGTACTTC. Residues: CASSAGQGGYEQYF. V is TRBV9 and J is TRBJ2-7; 8 bases map to TRBD1. J gave up 4 bases and V 3 bases, and 6 bases lay outside the gene matches. Per the germline V gene, CDR1 is SGDLS and CDR2 is YYNGEE. The CDR3 is 14 residues long.

The chain carries TRBV4-1 and TRBJ2-5; D possibly corresponds to TRBD2 (7 bases). This CDR3 has 16 amino acids. Trimming stripped 0 bases from V and 5 bases from J, with 16 bases between. In germline, CDR1 is MGHRA, CDR2 YSYEKL. The CDR3 sequence is CASSQDRGGGSETQYF. CDR3 DNA: TGCGCCAGCAGCCAAGATCGGGGCGGGGGCTCGGAGACCCAGTACTTC.

The DNA of the CDR3 is TGTGCCATCAGTGACCGGAGCGGGGGGGCAGGTGAGCAGTTCTTC. Translation: CAISDRSGGAGEQFF. The chain employs TRBV10-3 and TRBJ2-1; 10 bases line up with TRBD2. The V segment lost 3 bases and the J segment 9 bases; nucleotides outside the gene matches: 8. Germline V lookup: CDR1 ENHRY, CDR2 SYGVKD. There are 15 residues in the CDR3.

The chain links TRBV6-6 to TRBJ1-1, with D uncertain. Trimming cost V 5 bases and J 3 bases, with 7 bases left between them. The CDR3 sequence is 12 residues long. In germline, CDR1 is MNHNY, CDR2 SVGAGI (reference sequence). CDR3: CASSLPYTEAFF. In DNA, the CDR3 is TGTGCCAGCAGTCTCCCCTACACTGAAGCTTTCTTT.

Of note for this clone: One junction end disagrees with the germline gene, perhaps due to a read error. The V gene is TRBV6-5, the J gene TRBJ1-6; D is possibly TRBD1 (5 bases). This CDR3 has 11 amino acids. Germline V gene sequence: CDR1 MNHEY, CDR2 SVGAGI. The DNA for the CDR3 is TGTGCCAGCAGTGCCCGGGACTTGAGACGCTTT. Its translation is CASSARDLRRF.